The TCR beta chain under discussion was sequenced for a study of response to subunit inactivated influenza vaccine. The study's findings and limits: Seasonal influenza vaccination, on each occasion, was suggested by the authors to recruit few new T cells.

This clonotype has just a few counts. What it binds is not known. Each CDR3 protein is one row after TCRdb ran MiXCR on the RT-PCR reads. The table records under 200,000 distinct CDR3 sequences, about 10% of them present only once. The CDR3 extends over 13 amino acids. Germline values: CDR1 SGDLS, CDR2 YYNGEE. V lost 3 bases and J 3 bases, leaving 8 bases between the germline ends. The specimen comprised CD8+ T cells sorted from PBMCs, sampled less than 25 months after vaccination. This chain uses TRBV9 with TRBJ2-3; D possibly corresponds to TRBD2 (5 bases). The source is a man aged 45 to 70 who received an inactivated influenza vaccine. The CDR3 protein is CASSATITDTQYF. CDR3 nucleotide sequence: TGTGCCAGCAGCGCGACTATAACAGATACGCAGTATTTT.